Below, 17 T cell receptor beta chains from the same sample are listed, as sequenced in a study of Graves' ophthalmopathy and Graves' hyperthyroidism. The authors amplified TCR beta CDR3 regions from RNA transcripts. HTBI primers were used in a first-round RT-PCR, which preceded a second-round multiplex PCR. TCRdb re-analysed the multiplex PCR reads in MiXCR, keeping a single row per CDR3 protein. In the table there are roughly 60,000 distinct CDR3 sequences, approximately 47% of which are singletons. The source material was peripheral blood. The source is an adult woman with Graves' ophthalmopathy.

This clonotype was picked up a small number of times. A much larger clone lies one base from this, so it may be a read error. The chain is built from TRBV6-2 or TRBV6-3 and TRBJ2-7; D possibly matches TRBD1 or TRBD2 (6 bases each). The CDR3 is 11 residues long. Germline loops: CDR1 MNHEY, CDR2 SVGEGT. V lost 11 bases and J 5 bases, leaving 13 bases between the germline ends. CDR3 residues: CAGGGVHEQYF. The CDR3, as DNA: TGTGCCGGAGGGGGTGTCCACGAGCAGTACTTC.

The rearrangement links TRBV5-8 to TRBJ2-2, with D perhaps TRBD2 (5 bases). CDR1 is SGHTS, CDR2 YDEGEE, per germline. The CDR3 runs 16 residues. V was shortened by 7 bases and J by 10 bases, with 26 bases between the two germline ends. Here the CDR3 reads CASFPWTGEKDEELFF. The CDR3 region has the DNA TGTGCCAGCTTCCCGTGGACCGGGGAGAAGGACGAGGAGCTGTTTTTT. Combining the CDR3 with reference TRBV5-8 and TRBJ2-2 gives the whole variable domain EAGVTQSPTHLIKTRGQQATLRCSPISGHTSVYWYQQALGLGLQFLLWYDEGEERNRGNFPPRFSGRQFPNYSSELNVNALELEDSALYLCASFPWTGEKDEELFFGEGSRLTVL.

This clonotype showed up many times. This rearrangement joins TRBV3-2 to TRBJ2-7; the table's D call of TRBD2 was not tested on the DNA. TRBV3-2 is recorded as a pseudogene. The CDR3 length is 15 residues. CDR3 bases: TGTGCCAGCAGCCAAGAAAAAGCGGTCACCTACGAGCAGTACTTC. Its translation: CASSQEKAVTYEQYF.

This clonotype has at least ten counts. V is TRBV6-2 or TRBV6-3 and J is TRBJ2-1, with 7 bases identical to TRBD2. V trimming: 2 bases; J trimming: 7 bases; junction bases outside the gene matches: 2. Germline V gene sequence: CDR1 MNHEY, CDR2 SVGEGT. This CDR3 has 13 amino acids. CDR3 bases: TGTGCCAGCAGTTACAGCGGGGAGAATGAGCAGTTCTTC. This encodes CASSYSGENEQFF.

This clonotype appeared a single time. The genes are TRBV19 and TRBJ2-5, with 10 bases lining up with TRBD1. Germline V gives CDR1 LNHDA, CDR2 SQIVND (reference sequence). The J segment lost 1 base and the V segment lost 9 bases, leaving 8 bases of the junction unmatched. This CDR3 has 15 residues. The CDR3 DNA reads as TGTGCCAGCCAGAGCAGGGACAGGGGCCAAGAGACCCAGTACTTC. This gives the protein CASQSRDRGQETQYF.

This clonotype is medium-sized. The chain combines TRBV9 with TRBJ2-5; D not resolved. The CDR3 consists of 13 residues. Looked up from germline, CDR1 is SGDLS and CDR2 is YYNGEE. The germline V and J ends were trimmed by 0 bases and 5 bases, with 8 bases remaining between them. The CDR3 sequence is CASSVALDETQYF. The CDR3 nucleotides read TGTGCCAGCAGCGTAGCTCTGGACGAGACCCAGTACTTC.

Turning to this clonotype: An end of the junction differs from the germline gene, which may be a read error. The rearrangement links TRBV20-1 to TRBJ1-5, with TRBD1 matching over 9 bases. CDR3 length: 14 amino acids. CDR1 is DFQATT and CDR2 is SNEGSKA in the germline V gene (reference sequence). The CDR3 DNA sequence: TGCAGTGCAAGAGGGACAGGGCTTTATCAGCCCCAGCATTTT. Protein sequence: CSARGTGLYQPQHF.

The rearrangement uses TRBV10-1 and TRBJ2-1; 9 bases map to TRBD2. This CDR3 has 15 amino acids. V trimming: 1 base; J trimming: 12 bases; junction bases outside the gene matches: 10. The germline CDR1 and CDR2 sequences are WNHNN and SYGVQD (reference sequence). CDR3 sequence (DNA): TGCGCCAGCAGTGAGTGTAGCGGGAGCACAGATACGCAGTTCTTC. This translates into CASSECSGSTDTQFF.

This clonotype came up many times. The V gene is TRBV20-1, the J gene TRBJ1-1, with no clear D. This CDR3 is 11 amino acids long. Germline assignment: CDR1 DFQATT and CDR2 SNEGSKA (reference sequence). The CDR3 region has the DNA TGCAGCGCGGTGCGGGGCACTGAAGCTTTCTTT. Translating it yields CSAVRGTEAFF.

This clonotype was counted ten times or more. The CDR3 bases are TGCAGTGCGGACCCTGGGTGGGAATATGGCTACACCTTC. Amino acids: CSADPGWEYGYTF. The chain combines TRBV20-1 with TRBJ1-2, with D hard to call. The CDR3 is 13 amino acids. Germline V lookup: CDR1 DFQATT, CDR2 SNEGSKA (reference sequence). The ends were cut back, 6 bases at V and 5 bases at J, with 16 bases in the middle.

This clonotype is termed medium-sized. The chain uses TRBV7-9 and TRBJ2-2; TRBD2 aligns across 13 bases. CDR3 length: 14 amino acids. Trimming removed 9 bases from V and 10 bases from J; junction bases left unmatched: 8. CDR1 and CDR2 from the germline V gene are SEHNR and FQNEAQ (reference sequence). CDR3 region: CASPWTSGGTELFF. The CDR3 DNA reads TGTGCCAGTCCATGGACTAGCGGGGGCACGGAGCTGTTTTTT.

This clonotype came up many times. DNA of the CDR3: TGTGCCAGCGCCTTCGGGGGGGCCCAAAACATTCAGTACTTC. Residues: CASAFGGAQNIQYF. V and J are TRBV7-9 and TRBJ2-4, with TRBD2 matching over 8 bases. V lost 8 bases to trimming and J lost 5 bases; unmatched junction nucleotides: 8. This CDR3 contains 14 residues. From germline, CDR1 is SEHNR and CDR2 FQNEAQ (reference sequence). Full variable domain (outside the CDR3, taken from reference TRBV7-9 and TRBJ2-4): DTGVSQNPRHKITKRGQNVTFRCDPISEHNRLYWYRQTLGQGPEFLTYFQNEAQLEKSRLLSDRFSAERPKGSFSTLEIQRTEQGDSAMYLCASAFGGAQNIQYFGAGTRLSVL.

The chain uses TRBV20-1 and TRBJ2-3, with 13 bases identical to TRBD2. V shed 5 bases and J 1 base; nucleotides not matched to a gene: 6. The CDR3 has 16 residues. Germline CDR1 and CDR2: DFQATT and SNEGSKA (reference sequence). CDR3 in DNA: TGCAGTGCTGCCCCCGGACTAGCGGGAGGCACAGATACGCAGTATTTT. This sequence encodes CSAAPGLAGGTDTQYF.

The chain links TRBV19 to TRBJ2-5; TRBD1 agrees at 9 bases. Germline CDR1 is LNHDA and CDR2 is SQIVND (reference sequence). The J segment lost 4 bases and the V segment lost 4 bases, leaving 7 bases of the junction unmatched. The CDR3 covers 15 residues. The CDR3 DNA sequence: TGTGCCAGTAGTACCTCGACAGGGGGTGGAGAGACCCAGTACTTC. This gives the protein CASSTSTGGGETQYF.

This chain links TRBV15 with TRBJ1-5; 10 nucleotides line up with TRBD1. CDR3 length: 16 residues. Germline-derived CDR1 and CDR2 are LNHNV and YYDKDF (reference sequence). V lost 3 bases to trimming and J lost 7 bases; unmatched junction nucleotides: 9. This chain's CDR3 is CATSREGQGRGQPQHF. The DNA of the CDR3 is TGTGCCACCAGCAGGGAGGGACAGGGGCGGGGACAGCCCCAGCATTTT. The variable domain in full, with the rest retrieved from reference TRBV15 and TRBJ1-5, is DAMVIQNPRYQVTQFGKPVTLSCSQTLNHNVMYWYQQKSSQAPKLLFHYYDKDFNNEADTPDNFQSRRPNTSFCFLDIRSPGLGDTAMYLCATSREGQGRGQPQHFGDGTRLSIL.

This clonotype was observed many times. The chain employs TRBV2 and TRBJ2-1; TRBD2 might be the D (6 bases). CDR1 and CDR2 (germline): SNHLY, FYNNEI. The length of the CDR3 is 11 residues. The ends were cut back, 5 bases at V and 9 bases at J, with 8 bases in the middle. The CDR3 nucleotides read TGTGCCAGCAGTAGCGGGTCTGAGCAGTTCTTC. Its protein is CASSSGSEQFF.

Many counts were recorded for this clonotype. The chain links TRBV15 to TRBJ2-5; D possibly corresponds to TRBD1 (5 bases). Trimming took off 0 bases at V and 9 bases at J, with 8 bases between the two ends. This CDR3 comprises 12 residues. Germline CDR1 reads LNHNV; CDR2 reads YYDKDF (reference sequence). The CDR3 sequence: CATSREVGAQYF. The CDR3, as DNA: TGTGCCACCAGCAGAGAGGTAGGGGCCCAGTACTTC.